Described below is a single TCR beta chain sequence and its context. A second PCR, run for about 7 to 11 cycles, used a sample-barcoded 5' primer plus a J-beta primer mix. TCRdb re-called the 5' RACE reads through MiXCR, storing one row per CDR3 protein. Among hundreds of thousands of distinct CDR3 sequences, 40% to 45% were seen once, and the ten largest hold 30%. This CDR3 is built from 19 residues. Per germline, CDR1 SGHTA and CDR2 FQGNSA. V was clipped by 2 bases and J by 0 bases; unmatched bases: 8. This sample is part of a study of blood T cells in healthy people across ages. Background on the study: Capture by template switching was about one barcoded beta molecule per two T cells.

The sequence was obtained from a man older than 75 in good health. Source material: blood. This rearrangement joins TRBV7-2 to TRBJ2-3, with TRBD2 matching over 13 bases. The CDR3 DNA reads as TGTGCCAGCAGCTTAACCGGGACTAGCGGGGTGGCTAGCACAGATACGCAGTATTTT. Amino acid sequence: CASSLTGTSGVASTDTQYF.